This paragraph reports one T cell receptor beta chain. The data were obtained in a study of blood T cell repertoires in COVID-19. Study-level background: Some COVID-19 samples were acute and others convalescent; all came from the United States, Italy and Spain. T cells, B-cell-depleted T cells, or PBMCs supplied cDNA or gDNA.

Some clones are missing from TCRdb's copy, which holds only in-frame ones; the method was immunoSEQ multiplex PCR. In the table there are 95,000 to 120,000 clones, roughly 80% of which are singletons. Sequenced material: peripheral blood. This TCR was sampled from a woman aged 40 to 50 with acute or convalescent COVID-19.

CDR3 nucleotides: TGTGCCAGCAGTGAAACGGGACAGGTCTATGGCTACACCTTC. Amino acids: CASSETGQVYGYTF. V and J are TRBV2 and TRBJ1-2; TRBD1 matches at 8 bases. Germline trimming cut 2 bases from V and 4 bases from J; bases unmatched to any gene: 3. The CDR3 has 14 amino acids. The germline V gene has CDR1 SNHLY and CDR2 FYNNEI.